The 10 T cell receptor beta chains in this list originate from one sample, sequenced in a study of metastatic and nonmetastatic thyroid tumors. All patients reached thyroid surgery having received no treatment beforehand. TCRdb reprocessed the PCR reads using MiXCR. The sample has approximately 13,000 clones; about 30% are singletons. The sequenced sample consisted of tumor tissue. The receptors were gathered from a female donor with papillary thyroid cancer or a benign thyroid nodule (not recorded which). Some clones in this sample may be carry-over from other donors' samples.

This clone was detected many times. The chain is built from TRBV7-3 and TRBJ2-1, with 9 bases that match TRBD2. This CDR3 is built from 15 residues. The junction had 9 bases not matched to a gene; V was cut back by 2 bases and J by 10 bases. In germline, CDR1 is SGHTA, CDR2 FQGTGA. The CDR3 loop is CASSLLASGISEQFF. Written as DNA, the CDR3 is TGTGCCAGCAGCTTATTGGCTAGCGGGATCAGCGAGCAGTTCTTC.

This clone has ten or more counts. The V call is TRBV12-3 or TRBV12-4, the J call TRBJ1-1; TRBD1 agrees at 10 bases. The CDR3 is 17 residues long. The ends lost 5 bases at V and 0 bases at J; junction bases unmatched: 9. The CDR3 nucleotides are TGTGCCAGCAGTGCCGGGACAGGGGATCTTGTGAACACTGAAGCTTTCTTT. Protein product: CASSAGTGDLVNTEAFF.

The CDR3 spells CASSVDTASISPLHF. CDR3 nucleotide sequence: TGTGCCAGCAGCGTAGACACGGCCTCAATTTCACCCCTCCACTTT. V and J are TRBV9 and TRBJ1-6; D ambiguous. Germline V gene lookup returns CDR1 SGDLS and CDR2 YYNGEE. Trimming cost V 0 bases and J 9 bases, with 13 bases left between them. The length of the CDR3 is 15 residues.

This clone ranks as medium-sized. CDR3 sequence: CASSYSTGPRSYNEQFF. The CDR3 DNA is TGTGCCAGCAGTTACTCTACGGGACCCCGCTCCTACAATGAGCAGTTCTTC. This chain joins TRBV6-5 and TRBJ2-1, with D perhaps being TRBD1 or TRBD2 (5 bases each). Germline values: CDR1 MNHEY, CDR2 SVGAGI. This CDR3 is 17 amino acids long. Trimming shortened V by 0 bases and J by 0 bases, and 12 bases separated the two germline ends.

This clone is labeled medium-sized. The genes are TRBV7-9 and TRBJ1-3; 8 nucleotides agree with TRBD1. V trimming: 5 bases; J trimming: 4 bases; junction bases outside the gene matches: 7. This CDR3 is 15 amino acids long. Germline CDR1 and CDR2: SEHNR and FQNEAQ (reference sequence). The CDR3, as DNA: TGTGCCAGCAGCCCTCCGACAGGGGTGGGAAACACCATATATTTT. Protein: CASSPPTGVGNTIYF.

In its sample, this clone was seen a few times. CDR3 region: CASSQSDSNQPQHF. CDR3 bases: TGTGCCAGCAGTCAATCGGACAGCAATCAGCCCCAGCATTTT. The chain joins TRBV6-1 to TRBJ1-5; D not resolved. Germline V gene sequence: CDR1 MNHNS, CDR2 SASEGT. Trimming pared 5 bases from V and 1 base from J, leaving 9 bases between. This CDR3 comprises 14 residues.

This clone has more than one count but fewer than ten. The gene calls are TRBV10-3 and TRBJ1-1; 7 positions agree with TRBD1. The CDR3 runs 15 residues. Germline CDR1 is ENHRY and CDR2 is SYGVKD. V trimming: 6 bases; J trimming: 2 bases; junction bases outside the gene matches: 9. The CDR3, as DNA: TGTGCCATCAGCGATGGAGGGACAGCCAACACTGAAGCTTTCTTT. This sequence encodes CAISDGGTANTEAFF.

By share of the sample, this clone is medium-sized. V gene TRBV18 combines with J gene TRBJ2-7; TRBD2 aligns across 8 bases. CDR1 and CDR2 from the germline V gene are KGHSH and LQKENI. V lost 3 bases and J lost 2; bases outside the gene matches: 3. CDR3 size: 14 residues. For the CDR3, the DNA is TGTGCCAGCTCACCGGGACTAGGAGCCTACGAGCAGTACTTC. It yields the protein CASSPGLGAYEQYF.

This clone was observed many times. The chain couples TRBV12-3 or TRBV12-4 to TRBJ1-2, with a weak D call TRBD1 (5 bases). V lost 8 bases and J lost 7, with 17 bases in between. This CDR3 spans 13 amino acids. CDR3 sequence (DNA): TGTGCCAGCCTGCGCGGGGACGTACGTGGCTACACCTTC. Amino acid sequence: CASLRGDVRGYTF.

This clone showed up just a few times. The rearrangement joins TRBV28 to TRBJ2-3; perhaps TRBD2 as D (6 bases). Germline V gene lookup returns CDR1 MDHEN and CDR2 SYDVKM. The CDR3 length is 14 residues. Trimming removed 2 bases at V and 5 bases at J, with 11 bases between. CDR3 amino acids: CASSLGGRKDTQYF. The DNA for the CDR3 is TGTGCCAGCAGTTTAGGAGGGAGGAAAGATACGCAGTATTTT.